These 14 T cell receptor beta chains were sequenced from one sample in a study of cytomegalovirus exposure and HLA in healthy donors. Primers included in the PCR were 60 Vbeta and 13 Jbeta primers. TCRdb's table, derived via immunoSEQ multiplex PCR, lists solely in-frame clones and lacks some. The data hold around 190,000 clones, with around four fifths observed a single time. Source material: PBMCs. The receptor set was obtained from a woman aged 40-49 years in good health and CMV-seronegative.

The gene calls are TRBV11-2 and TRBJ2-1; TRBD2 matches at 8 bases. The V gene end was trimmed by 6 bases and the J gene end by 4 bases; junction bases not matched to a gene: 8. The V gene's germline CDR1 is SGHAT and CDR2 FQNNGV. CDR3 length: 15 amino acids. The CDR3 protein is CASSSSGSTYNEQFF. CDR3 sequence (DNA): TGTGCCAGCAGTTCCAGCGGGAGTACTTACAATGAGCAGTTCTTC.

This chain uses TRBV2 with TRBJ2-7; 13 bases fit TRBD2. The CDR3 is 14 residues long. Germline V lookup: CDR1 SNHLY, CDR2 FYNNEI. Germline trimming cut 6 bases from V and 12 bases from J; bases unmatched to any gene: 11. DNA of the CDR3: TGTGCCAGCAGACTCTCCGGGACTAGCGGGACAACGTACGTC. It specifies CASRLSGTSGTTYV.

This clone was recorded a few times. The genes are TRBV6-1 and TRBJ1-1; 7 positions agree with TRBD1. The V gene end was trimmed by 6 bases and the J gene end by 5 bases; junction bases not matched to a gene: 6. Germline CDR1 reads MNHNS; CDR2 reads SASEGT. CDR3 length: 13 residues. CDR3 in DNA: TGTGCCAGCAGAACGACAGGGCTGACTGAAGCTTTCTTT. Translation: CASRTTGLTEAFF.

This clone was counted only a few times. The J gene is TRBJ2-4, the V gene TRBV12-5, with a possible D match to TRBD1 (5 bases). The CDR3 has 12 amino acids. In germline, CDR1 is LGHNT, CDR2 FRNRAP. Trimming shortened V by 2 bases and J by 11 bases, and 10 bases separated the two germline ends. This CDR3 is CASGLSRDFQYF. The CDR3 nucleotides read TGTGCTAGTGGTTTGTCCAGGGATTTTCAGTACTTC.

This sequence joins TRBV7-2 and TRBJ2-3, with 15 bases aligning to TRBD2. The V gene's germline CDR1 is SGHTA and CDR2 FQGNSA. V trimming: 7 bases; J trimming: 2 bases; junction bases outside the gene matches: 10. The CDR3 covers 18 residues. The CDR3 loop is CASTIKRTSGRATDTQYF. CDR3 sequence (DNA): TGTGCCAGCACCATCAAACGGACTAGCGGGAGGGCCACAGATACGCAGTATTTT.

This clone has just one count. The chain joins TRBV21-1 to TRBJ1-1; the table's TRBD1 call for D was not verified on the DNA. TRBV21-1 is an annotated pseudogene. The CDR3 length is 15 residues. DNA for the CDR3: TGTGCCAGCAGCGAATTGGACAGGCCGAACACTGAAGCTTTCTTT. Its protein product is CASSELDRPNTEAFF.

The sample holds a few counts of this clone. The rearrangement links TRBV5-4 to TRBJ1-4; tentative D call: TRBD1 (5 bases). Germline V lookup: CDR1 SGHNT, CDR2 YYREEE (reference sequence). Trimming took 0 bases from V and 12 from J, leaving 18 bases between them. The CDR3 has 15 residues. The CDR3 region is CASSLETVVGQELFF. CDR3 in DNA: TGTGCCAGCAGCTTGGAGACAGTTGTGGGGCAAGAACTGTTTTTT.

V and J are TRBV11-2 and TRBJ1-3; no reliable D call. Germline-derived CDR1 and CDR2 are SGHAT and FQNNGV. The V gene lost 5 bases and the J gene lost 3 bases, with 2 bases spanning the gap. The CDR3 spans 11 residues. CDR3 sequence (DNA): TGTGCCAGCAGCCTTGGAAACACCATATATTTT. Translation gives CASSLGNTIYF.

The table lists this clone with a few counts. CDR3 loop: CAGKRGSNYGYTF. The CDR3 DNA sequence: TGTGCCGGAAAGAGGGGGTCTAACTATGGCTACACCTTC. This sequence joins TRBV2 and TRBJ1-2; D is possibly TRBD1 (6 bases). Germline assignment: CDR1 SNHLY and CDR2 FYNNEI. Between the trimmed V and J ends, which lost 11 bases and 0 bases, there was a span of 13 bases. This CDR3 region has 13 residues.

The chain combines TRBV7-9 with TRBJ2-7, with 9 bases that match TRBD2. Germline-derived CDR1 and CDR2 are SEHNR and FQNEAQ (reference sequence). The V and J ends lost 0 bases and 3 bases, in that order; junction bases with no gene match: 3. The length of the CDR3 is 15 residues. The CDR3 here is CASSLASGGIYEQYF. For the CDR3, the DNA is TGTGCCAGCAGCTTAGCCAGCGGGGGGATCTACGAGCAGTACTTC. The complete variable domain, with remaining parts taken from reference TRBV7-9 and TRBJ2-7, reads DTGVSQNPRHKITKRGQNVTFRCDPISEHNRLYWYRQTLGQGPEFLTYFQNEAQLEKSRLLSDRFSAERPKGSFSTLEIQRTEQGDSAMYLCASSLASGGIYEQYFGPGTRLTVT.

The rearrangement links TRBV5-5 to TRBJ1-1; maybe TRBD1 (6 bases). Germline V gene lookup returns CDR1 SGHKS and CDR2 YYEKEE (reference sequence). V was trimmed by 2 bases and J by 3 bases, leaving 14 bases between them. The CDR3 is made up of 15 amino acids. The chain's CDR3 is CASSLRGATYTEAFF. CDR3 nucleotides: TGTGCCAGCAGCTTACGGGGGGCGACGTACACTGAAGCTTTCTTT.

This chain links TRBV4-3 with TRBJ2-5, with 9 bases aligning to TRBD1. Trimming removed 0 bases from V and 5 bases from J; junction bases left unmatched: 16. Per germline, CDR1 LGHNA and CDR2 YSLEER. There are 19 residues in the CDR3. CDR3 DNA: TGCGCCAGCAGCCAAGATCCCCCAATGACGACAGGGGGATGGGAGACCCAGTACTTC. It yields the protein CASSQDPPMTTGGWETQYF.

CDR3 sequence (DNA): TGTGCCAGCAGCTTGTTTGGGGCTGGTGCAGATACGCAGTATTTT. Translated, it gives CASSLFGAGADTQYF. The gene calls are TRBV5-6 and TRBJ2-3, with D possibly matching TRBD1 (5 bases). V dropped 1 base and J dropped 4 bases, with 13 bases sitting between them. Germline V gene sequence: CDR1 SGHDT, CDR2 YYEEEE. The CDR3 loop spans 15 amino acids.

V usage is TRBV6-6 and J usage is TRBJ2-7; 8 positions match TRBD2. The germline V gene has CDR1 MNHNY and CDR2 SVGAGI (reference sequence). CDR3 length: 15 residues. Trimming removed 5 bases from V and 4 bases from J; junction bases left unmatched: 10. CDR3 sequence reads: CASSPPGRAVYEQYF. CDR3 DNA sequence: TGTGCCAGCAGTCCCCCCGGGAGGGCCGTTTACGAGCAGTACTTC.